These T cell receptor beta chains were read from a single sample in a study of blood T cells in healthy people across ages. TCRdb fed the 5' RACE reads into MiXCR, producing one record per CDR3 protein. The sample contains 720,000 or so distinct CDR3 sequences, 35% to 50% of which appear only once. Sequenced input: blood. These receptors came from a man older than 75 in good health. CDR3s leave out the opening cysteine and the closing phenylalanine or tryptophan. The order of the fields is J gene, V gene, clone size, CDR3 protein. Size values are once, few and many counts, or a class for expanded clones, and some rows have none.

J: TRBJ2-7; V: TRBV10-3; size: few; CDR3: AISGQGSYEQY
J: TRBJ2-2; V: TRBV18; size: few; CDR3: ASSPVGQGGTGELF
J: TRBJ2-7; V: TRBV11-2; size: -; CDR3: ASNPTLKGRLGYGQY
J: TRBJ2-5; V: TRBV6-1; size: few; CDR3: ASKETGTGVETQY
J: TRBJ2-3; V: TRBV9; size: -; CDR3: ASSVGETVNTQY
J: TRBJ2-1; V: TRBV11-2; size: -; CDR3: ASSFTSGSLGEQF
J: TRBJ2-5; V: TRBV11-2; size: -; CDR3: ASSLGSSGLGETQY
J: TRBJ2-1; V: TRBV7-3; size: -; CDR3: ASSLEHSYNEQF
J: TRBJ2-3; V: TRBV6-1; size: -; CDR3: ASKTPGGGMGTDTQY
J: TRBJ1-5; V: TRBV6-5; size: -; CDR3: ASSRTWGSNQPQH
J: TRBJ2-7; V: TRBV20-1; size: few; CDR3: SAGTTGIYEQY
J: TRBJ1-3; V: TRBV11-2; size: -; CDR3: ASSSPRAVDSGNTIY
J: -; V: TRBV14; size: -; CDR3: ASSQAGGTQY
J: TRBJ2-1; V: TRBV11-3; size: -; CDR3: ASSLRAGVDEQF
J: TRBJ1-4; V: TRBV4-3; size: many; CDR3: ASSRGANEKLF
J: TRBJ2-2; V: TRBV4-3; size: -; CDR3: ASSRSGRATGELF
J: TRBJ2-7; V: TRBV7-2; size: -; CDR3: ASSQNRDRLYNEQY
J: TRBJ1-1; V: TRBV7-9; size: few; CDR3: ASSLAGRRAEAF
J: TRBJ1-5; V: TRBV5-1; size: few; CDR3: ASSFGQEGQPQH
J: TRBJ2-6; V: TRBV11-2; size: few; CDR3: ASSFHTRQGVSGANVLT
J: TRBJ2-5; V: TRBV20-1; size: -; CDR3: SGSIQETQY
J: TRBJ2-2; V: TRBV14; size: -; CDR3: ASSQGAGVGELF
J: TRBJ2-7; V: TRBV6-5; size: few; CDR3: ASTGDGTNYEQY
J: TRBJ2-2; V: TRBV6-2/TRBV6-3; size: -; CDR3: ASHFPLGGQGAVGELF
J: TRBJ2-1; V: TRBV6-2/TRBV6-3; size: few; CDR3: ASSYQQEPYNEQF
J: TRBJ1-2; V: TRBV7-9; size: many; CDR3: ASSLIGGGYT
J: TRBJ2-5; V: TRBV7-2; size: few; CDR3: ASSFQSGGAGETQY
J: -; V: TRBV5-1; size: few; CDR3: ASSLAGTREGEQY
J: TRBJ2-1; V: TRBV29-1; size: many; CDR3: SVDGRTPNEQF
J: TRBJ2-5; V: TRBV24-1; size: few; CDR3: ATSDRTGGQETQY
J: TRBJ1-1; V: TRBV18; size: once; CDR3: ASPADREFTEAF
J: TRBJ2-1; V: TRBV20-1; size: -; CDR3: SARLADIYEQF
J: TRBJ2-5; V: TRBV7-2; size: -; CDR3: ASSYRGSGGQETQY
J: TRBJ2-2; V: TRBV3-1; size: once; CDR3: ASSQVVGGANTGELF
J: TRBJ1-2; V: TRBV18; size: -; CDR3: ASSPGQGRSGYT
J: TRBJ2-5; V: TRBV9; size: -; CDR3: ASSVAGAAETQY
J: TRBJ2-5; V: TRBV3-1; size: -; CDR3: ASSLSWEGRNEQY
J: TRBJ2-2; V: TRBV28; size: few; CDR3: ASSIYLAGVYTGELF
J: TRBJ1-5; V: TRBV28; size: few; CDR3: ASSFPTGGDQH
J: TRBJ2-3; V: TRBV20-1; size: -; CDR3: SASNNRGQDTQY
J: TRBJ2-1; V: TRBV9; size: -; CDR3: ASSVAGQTYNEQF
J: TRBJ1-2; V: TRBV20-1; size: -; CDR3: SATVRDRELSSYGYT
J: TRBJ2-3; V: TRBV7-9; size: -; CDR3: ASSFVSEAGTQY
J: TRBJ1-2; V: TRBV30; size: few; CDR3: AWASENYGYT
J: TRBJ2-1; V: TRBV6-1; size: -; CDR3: AGRTVPRDEQF
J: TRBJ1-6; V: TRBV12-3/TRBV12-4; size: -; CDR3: ASSRQEPYYNSPLH
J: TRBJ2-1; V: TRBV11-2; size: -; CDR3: ASSLESRSPYNEQF
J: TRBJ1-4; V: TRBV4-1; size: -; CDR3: ASSQKTGTEEKLF
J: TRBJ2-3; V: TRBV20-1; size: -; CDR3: SASFPDTQY
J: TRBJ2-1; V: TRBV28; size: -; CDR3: ATMGLAGNRFFSYNEQF
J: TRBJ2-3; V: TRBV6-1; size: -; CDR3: ASSEVVDTQY